This T cell receptor beta chain was recorded in a study of cytomegalovirus exposure and HLA in healthy donors. Researchers ran the PCR with 60 Vbeta and 13 Jbeta primers. Sequencing was performed with immunoSEQ multiplex PCR; in TCRdb, only in-frame clones are kept and a portion is missing. The sample contains 150,000 to 200,000 clones, approximately 85% of which appear only once. Germline loops: CDR1 MGHDK, CDR2 SYGVNS. There are 14 residues in the CDR3. The ends were cut back, 3 bases at V and 6 bases at J, with 14 bases in the middle. The sample consisted of PBMCs. The source is a man younger than 30 in good health and CMV-seronegative. The rearrangement links TRBV25-1 to TRBJ1-1; D is unresolved. The CDR3: CASSDSLGGAEAFF. In nucleotides, the CDR3 is TGTGCCAGCAGTGACAGCCTTGGAGGAGCTGAAGCTTTCTTT.